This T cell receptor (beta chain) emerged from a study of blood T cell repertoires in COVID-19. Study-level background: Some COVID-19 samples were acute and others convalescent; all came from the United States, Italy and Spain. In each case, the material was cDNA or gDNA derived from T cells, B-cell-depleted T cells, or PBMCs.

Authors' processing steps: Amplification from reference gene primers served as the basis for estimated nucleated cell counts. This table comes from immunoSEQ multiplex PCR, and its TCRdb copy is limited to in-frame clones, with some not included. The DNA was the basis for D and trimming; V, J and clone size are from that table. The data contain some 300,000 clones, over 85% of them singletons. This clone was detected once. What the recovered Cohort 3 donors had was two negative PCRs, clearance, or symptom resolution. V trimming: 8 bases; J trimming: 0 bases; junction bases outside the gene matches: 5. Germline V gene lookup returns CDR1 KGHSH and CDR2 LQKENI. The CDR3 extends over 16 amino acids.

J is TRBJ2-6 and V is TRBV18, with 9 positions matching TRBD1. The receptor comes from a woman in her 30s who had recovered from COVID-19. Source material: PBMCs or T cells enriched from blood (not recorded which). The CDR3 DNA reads TGTGCCAGCCCGACAGGGGGTTACTCTGGGGCCAACGTCCTGACTTTC. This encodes CASPTGGYSGANVLTF.